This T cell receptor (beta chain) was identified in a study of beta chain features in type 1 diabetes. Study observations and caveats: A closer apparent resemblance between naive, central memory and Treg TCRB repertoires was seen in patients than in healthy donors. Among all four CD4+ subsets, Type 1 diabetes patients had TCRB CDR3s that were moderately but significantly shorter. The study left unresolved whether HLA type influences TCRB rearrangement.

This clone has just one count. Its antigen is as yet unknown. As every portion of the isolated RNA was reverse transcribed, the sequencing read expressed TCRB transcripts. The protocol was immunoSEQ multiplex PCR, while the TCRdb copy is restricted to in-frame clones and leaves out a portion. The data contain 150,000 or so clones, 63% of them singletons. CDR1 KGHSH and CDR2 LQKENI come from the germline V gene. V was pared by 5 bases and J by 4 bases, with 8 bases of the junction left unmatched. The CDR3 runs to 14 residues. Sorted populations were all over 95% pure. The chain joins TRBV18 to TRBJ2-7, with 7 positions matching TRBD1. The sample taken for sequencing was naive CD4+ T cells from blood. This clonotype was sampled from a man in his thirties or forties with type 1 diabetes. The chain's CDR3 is CASSSGTEAYEQYF. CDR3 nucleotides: TGTGCCAGCTCATCCGGGACAGAGGCTTACGAGCAGTACTTC.